This is a list of T cell receptor beta chains from one sample in a study of control samples from healthy donors and cancer patients. The method was immunoSEQ multiplex PCR; TCRdb's version includes in-frame clones alone and lacks a portion of them. The sample includes 120,000 or so clones, more than 80% of them seen just once. Sequencing input: blood. These TCRs come from a man in his fifties or sixties in good health. The CDR3 runs from the conserved cysteine through the conserved F or W. A D gene is named only where the DNA matches it firmly. Clone size is shown for a subset of rows, as once, few, many or a class of expanded clone.

size: few; V: TRBV3-1/TRBV3-2; D: .; length: 11; J: TRBJ1-2; DNA: TGTGCCAGCAGCCCGCGGACGAGCTACACCTTC; CDR3: CASSPRTSYTF
size: .; V: TRBV7-2; D: .; length: 14; J: TRBJ2-5; DNA: TGTGCCAGCAGACCCTCGAGGGGAGTGGAGACCCAGTACTTC; CDR3: CASRPSRGVETQYF
size: .; V: TRBV14; D: .; length: 15; J: TRBJ2-3; DNA: TGTGCCAGCAGCCCTCGACAGCCATTCACAGATACGCAGTATTTT; CDR3: CASSPRQPFTDTQYF
size: .; V: TRBV5-1; D: .; length: 15; J: TRBJ1-2; DNA: TGCGCCAGCAGCTTGAGGGAAGGGGGGGAGCTTGGCTACACCTTC; CDR3: CASSLREGGELGYTF
size: .; V: TRBV12-3/TRBV12-4; D: .; length: 12; J: TRBJ1-2; DNA: TGTGCCAGCAGCCGGTCACAGGGTAGCTACACCTTC; CDR3: CASSRSQGSYTF
size: .; V: TRBV25-1; D: TRBD1; length: 18; J: TRBJ1-1; DNA: TGTGCCAGCAGTGAATTCGGCCCGGGACAGGGGGCGCGAGCTGAAGCTTTCTTT; CDR3: CASSEFGPGQGARAEAFF
size: .; V: TRBV6-2/TRBV6-3; D: .; length: 12; J: TRBJ1-1; DNA: TGTGCCAGCAACCCCGGGACACCAGAAGCTTTCTTT; CDR3: CASNPGTPEAFF
size: .; V: TRBV7-2; D: TRBD1; length: 15; J: TRBJ2-2; DNA: TGTGCCAGCAGCTTAGGGGACAGGGCCATTGGGGAGCTGTTTTTT; CDR3: CASSLGDRAIGELFF
size: .; V: TRBV5-5; D: .; length: 13; J: TRBJ1-2; DNA: TGTGCCAGCAGCTTAGGAGGGGGATGGGGCTACACCTTC; CDR3: CASSLGGGWGYTF
size: .; V: TRBV9; D: .; length: 16; J: TRBJ1-1; DNA: TGTGCCAGCAGCCCCCTCAATCAGGGACTCAGCACTGAAGCTTTCTTT; CDR3: CASSPLNQGLSTEAFF
size: .; V: TRBV6-5; D: TRBD1; length: 14; J: TRBJ1-2; DNA: TGTGCCAGCAAGAGGACAGGGCTCGGCTATGGCTACACCTTC; CDR3: CASKRTGLGYGYTF
size: .; V: TRBV7-2; D: TRBD1; length: 14; J: TRBJ2-7; DNA: TGTGCCAGCAGTTCAGACAGGGTAACTCTCGAGCAGTACTTC; CDR3: CASSSDRVTLEQYF
size: .; V: TRBV7-2; D: .; length: 15; J: TRBJ1-1; DNA: TGTGCCAGCAGCTTAGAGCAGCTTCCATGGACTGAAGCTTTCTTT; CDR3: CASSLEQLPWTEAFF
size: .; V: TRBV9; D: .; length: 18; J: TRBJ2-2; DNA: TGTGCCAGCAGCGATGTCGACTGGCTAAACGCGAACACCGGGGAGCTGTTTTTT; CDR3: CASSDVDWLNANTGELFF
size: once; V: TRBV18; D: TRBD1; length: 16; J: TRBJ1-1; DNA: TGTGCCAGCTCACCACCCCGGAGGGGGCATGACACTGAAGCTTTCTTT; CDR3: CASSPPRRGHDTEAFF
size: .; V: TRBV18; D: TRBD2; length: 17; J: TRBJ2-3; DNA: TGTGCCAGCTCACCACTAGCGGGGCGAACTAGCACAGATACGCAGTATTTT; CDR3: CASSPLAGRTSTDTQYF
size: .; V: TRBV29-1; D: .; length: 11; J: TRBJ2-7; DNA: TGCAGCGTTGGGACGGCTTACGAGCAGTACTTC; CDR3: CSVGTAYEQYF
size: .; V: TRBV27; D: .; length: 13; J: TRBJ1-1; DNA: TGTGCCAGCAGTTTACAGTTGAACACTGAAGCTTTCTTT; CDR3: CASSLQLNTEAFF
size: .; V: TRBV19; D: .; length: 15; J: TRBJ1-1; DNA: TGTGCCAGTAGTATAACTAAGACAGGCTACACTGAAGCTTTCTTT; CDR3: CASSITKTGYTEAFF
size: .; V: TRBV21-1; D: .; length: 17; J: TRBJ2-1; DNA: TGTGCCAGCACCCCCCGAGGGAGCGGGGTGTCCTACAATGAGCAGTTCTTC; CDR3: CASTPRGSGVSYNEQFF
size: .; V: TRBV30; D: .; length: 14; J: TRBJ1-1; DNA: TGTGCCTGGAGTGTACTCTTGGGGAACACTGAAGCTTTCTTT; CDR3: CAWSVLLGNTEAFF
size: once; V: TRBV30; D: TRBD1; length: 13; J: TRBJ1-3; DNA: TGTGCCTGGACCCGACAGGGGTGGAACACCATATATTTT; CDR3: CAWTRQGWNTIYF
size: .; V: TRBV5-1; D: TRBD2; length: 16; J: TRBJ2-1; DNA: TGCGCCAGCAGCTTGTCTACTAGCGCCTTCTACAATGAGCAGTTCTTC; CDR3: CASSLSTSAFYNEQFF
size: .; V: TRBV5-4; D: .; length: 13; J: TRBJ2-2; DNA: TGTGCCAGCAGTGGGAGAAGCACCGGGGAGCTGTTTTTT; CDR3: CASSGRSTGELFF
size: .; V: TRBV7-2; D: TRBD1; length: 17; J: TRBJ1-5; DNA: TGTGCCAGCAGCTTAGTATTGGGACAGGGGGACAATCAGCCCCAGCATTTT; CDR3: CASSLVLGQGDNQPQHF
size: .; V: TRBV10-2; D: .; length: 15; J: TRBJ1-3; DNA: TGCGCCAGCAGCGGAGTCCGGGACTCTGGAAACACCATATATTTT; CDR3: CASSGVRDSGNTIYF
size: .; V: TRBV5-1; D: TRBD1; length: 15; J: TRBJ2-7; DNA: TGCGCCAGCACCCCTGGACAGGGAGGATCCTACGAGCAGTACTTC; CDR3: CASTPGQGGSYEQYF
size: .; V: TRBV20-1; D: TRBD1; length: 11; J: TRBJ2-5; DNA: TGCAGTGGACAGGGCCGGGAGACCCAGTACTTC; CDR3: CSGQGRETQYF
size: .; V: TRBV7-9; D: TRBD2; length: 16; J: TRBJ2-3; DNA: TGTGCCAGCAGCGAGACTAGCTCTCCTAGCACAGATACGCAGTATTTT; CDR3: CASSETSSPSTDTQYF
size: .; V: TRBV3-1/TRBV3-2; D: .; length: 16; J: TRBJ2-1; DNA: TGTGCCAGCAGCCAGGCAGGGGGGATTACCTACAATGAGCAGTTCTTC; CDR3: CASSQAGGITYNEQFF
size: .; V: TRBV24-1; D: .; length: 15; J: TRBJ1-2; DNA: TGTGCCACCAGTGATTCGCAGGGGCGATTGGGTGGCTACACCTTC; CDR3: CATSDSQGRLGGYTF
size: few; V: TRBV5-1; D: .; length: 17; J: TRBJ1-4; DNA: TGCGCCAGCCGACCCCTGGGGCAGAGGGGGGGAGGTGAAAAACTGTTTTTT; CDR3: CASRPLGQRGGGEKLFF
size: .; V: TRBV5-1; D: TRBD1; length: 18; J: TRBJ1-6; DNA: TGCGCCAGCAGCTTAGACAGGGGACTGAGCTCCTATAATTCACCCCTCCACTTT; CDR3: CASSLDRGLSSYNSPLHF
size: .; V: TRBV5-5; D: .; length: 12; J: TRBJ2-7; DNA: TGTGCCAGCAGCTCCGGGACTTACGAGCAGTACTTC; CDR3: CASSSGTYEQYF
size: .; V: TRBV11-2; D: TRBD1; length: 15; J: TRBJ2-7; DNA: TGTGCCAGCAGCCCCTGGACAGGGCGTTCCTACGAGCAGTACTTC; CDR3: CASSPWTGRSYEQYF
size: .; V: TRBV4-3; D: .; length: 15; J: TRBJ1-6; DNA: TGCGCCAGCAGCCAAAATCCCGGGGGCGGGTCACCCCTCCACTTT; CDR3: CASSQNPGGGSPLHF
size: .; V: TRBV7-6; D: .; length: 15; J: TRBJ1-5; DNA: TGTGCCAGCAGCGAATCTGGGGTGGGCAATCAGCCCCAGCATTTT; CDR3: CASSESGVGNQPQHF
size: .; V: TRBV7-8; D: TRBD2; length: 16; J: TRBJ2-5; DNA: TGTGCCAGCAGCTTATCTAGCGGGGGGGCCGGAGAGACCCAGTACTTC; CDR3: CASSLSSGGAGETQYF
size: .; V: TRBV19; D: .; length: 10; J: TRBJ2-3; DNA: TGTGCCGTCGGGGGAGATACGCAGTATTTT; CDR3: CAVGGDTQYF
size: .; V: TRBV7-8; D: TRBD1; length: 16; J: TRBJ1-2; DNA: TGTGCCAGCAGCGGTGCCCTGGACAGGGGAGAAAGTGGCTACACCTTC; CDR3: CASSGALDRGESGYTF